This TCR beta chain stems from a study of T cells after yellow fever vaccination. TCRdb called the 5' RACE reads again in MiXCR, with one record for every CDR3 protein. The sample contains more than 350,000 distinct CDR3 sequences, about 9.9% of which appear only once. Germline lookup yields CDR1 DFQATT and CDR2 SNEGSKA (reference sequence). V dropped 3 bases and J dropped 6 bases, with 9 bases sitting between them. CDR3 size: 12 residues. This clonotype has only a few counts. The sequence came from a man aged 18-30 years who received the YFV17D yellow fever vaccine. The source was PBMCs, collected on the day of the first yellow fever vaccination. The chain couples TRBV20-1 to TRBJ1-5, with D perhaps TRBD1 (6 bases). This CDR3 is CSASPQGQPQHF. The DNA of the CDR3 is TGCAGTGCTAGCCCACAGGGTCAGCCCCAGCATTTT.